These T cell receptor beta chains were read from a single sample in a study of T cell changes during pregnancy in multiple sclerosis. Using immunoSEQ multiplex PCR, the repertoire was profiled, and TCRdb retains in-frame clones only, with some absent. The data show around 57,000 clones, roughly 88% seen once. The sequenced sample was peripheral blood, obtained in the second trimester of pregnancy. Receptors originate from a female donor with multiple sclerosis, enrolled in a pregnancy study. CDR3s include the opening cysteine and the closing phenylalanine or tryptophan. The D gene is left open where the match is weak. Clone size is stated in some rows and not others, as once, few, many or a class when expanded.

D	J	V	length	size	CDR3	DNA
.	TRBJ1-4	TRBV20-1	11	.	CSAQGVEKLFF	TGCAGTGCCCAGGGCGTTGAAAAACTGTTTTTT
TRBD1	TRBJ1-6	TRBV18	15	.	CASSPDRANNSPLHF	TGTGCCAGCTCCCCCGACAGGGCCAATAATTCACCCCTCCACTTT
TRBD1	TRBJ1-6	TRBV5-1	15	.	CASSFGQGFGSPLHF	TGCGCCAGCAGCTTCGGACAGGGTTTCGGTTCACCCCTCCACTTT
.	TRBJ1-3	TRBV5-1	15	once	CASSLGATGVNTIYF	TGCGCCAGCAGCTTGGGTGCCACCGGAGTAAACACCATATATTTT
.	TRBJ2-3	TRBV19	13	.	CASSDRTTDTQYF	TGTGCCAGTAGTGACAGGACGACAGATACGCAGTATTTT
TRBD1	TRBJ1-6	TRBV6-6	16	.	CASSTADRLASSPLHF	TGTGCCAGCAGTACCGCGGACAGGCTTGCCTCATCACCCCTCCACTTT
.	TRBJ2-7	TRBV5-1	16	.	CASSSLPGLTPYEQYF	TGCGCCAGCAGCTCTTTACCGGGTCTCACCCCTTACGAGCAGTACTTC
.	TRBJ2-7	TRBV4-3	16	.	CASSQAGGLPRNEQYF	TGCGCCAGCAGCCAAGCCGGTGGGCTCCCTCGCAACGAGCAGTACTTC
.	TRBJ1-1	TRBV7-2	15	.	CASSLGGVTNTEAFF	TGTGCCAGCAGCTTAGGTGGAGTGACGAACACTGAAGCTTTCTTT
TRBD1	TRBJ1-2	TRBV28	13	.	CASSLGTDYGYTF	TGTGCCAGCAGTTTGGGGACAGACTATGGCTACACCTTC
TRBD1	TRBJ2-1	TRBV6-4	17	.	CASSESVDRGGYNEQFF	TGTGCCAGCAGTGAATCTGTGGACAGGGGTGGTTACAATGAGCAGTTCTTC
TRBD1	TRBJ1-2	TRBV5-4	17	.	CASSPGTGASTFYGYTF	TGTGCCAGCAGCCCGGGGACAGGGGCCTCCACATTCTATGGCTACACCTTC
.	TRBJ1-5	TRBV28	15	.	CASSLSRGPSQPQHF	TGTGCCAGCAGTTTATCCAGGGGACCCAGTCAGCCCCAGCATTTT
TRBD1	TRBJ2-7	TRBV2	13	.	CASLGTAGGEQYF	TGTGCCAGCTTAGGGACAGCCGGAGGCGAGCAGTACTTC
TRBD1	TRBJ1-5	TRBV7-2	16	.	CASSSVLDRGRQPQHF	TGTGCCAGCAGCTCCGTCCTCGACAGGGGCCGGCAGCCCCAGCATTTT
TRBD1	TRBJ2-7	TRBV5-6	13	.	CASTLRQGGEQYF	TGTGCCAGCACCTTGAGACAGGGCGGCGAGCAGTACTTC
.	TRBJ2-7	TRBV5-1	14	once	CASSFTSQAYEQYF	TGCGCCAGCAGCTTTACTTCCCAGGCCTACGAGCAGTACTTC